A selection of T cell receptor beta chains follows, all from one sample in a study of cytomegalovirus exposure and HLA in healthy donors. Sequencing was performed with immunoSEQ multiplex PCR; in TCRdb, only in-frame clones are kept and a portion is missing. This table holds some 76,000 clones. Material for sequencing was PBMCs. The source is a boy aged 5-17 years in good health and CMV-seronegative. Both conserved end residues are part of each CDR3. The D gene is left open where the match is weak.

V gene	J gene	D gene	CDR3 protein	CDR3 DNA
TRBV18	TRBJ2-3	TRBD2	CASSFSGRETDTQYF	TGTGCCAGCTCGTTCAGCGGGAGAGAAACAGATACGCAGTATTTT
TRBV19	TRBJ1-2	-	CASMEGRMHRYGYTF	TGTGCCAGTATGGAGGGGCGCATGCATCGCTATGGCTACACCTTC
TRBV10-3	TRBJ1-5	TRBD1	CAISEGQYSNQPQHF	TGTGCCATCAGCGAGGGACAGTATAGCAATCAGCCCCAGCATTTT
TRBV6-1	TRBJ1-1	-	CASIRRGGNTEAFF	TGTGCCAGCATTAGACGGGGAGGGAACACTGAAGCTTTCTTT
TRBV14	TRBJ2-7	TRBD1	CASSPRGRGGMGAWEQYF	TGTGCCAGCAGCCCGAGGGGGCGCGGCGGCATGGGCGCCTGGGAGCAGTACTTC
TRBV5-1	TRBJ2-1	TRBD2	CASRPELARNEQFF	TGCGCCAGCAGACCCGAACTAGCGAGGAATGAGCAGTTCTTC
TRBV4-1	TRBJ2-7	-	CASSQDRASEQYF	TGCGCCAGCAGCCAAGACAGGGCGAGCGAGCAGTACTTC
TRBV19	TRBJ1-5	TRBD1	CASSPQGAGQPQHF	TGTGCCAGTTCCCCACAGGGGGCTGGGCAGCCCCAGCATTTT
TRBV4-2	TRBJ2-7	-	CASSSHADNSYEQYF	TGTGCCAGCAGCTCTCACGCTGACAACTCCTACGAGCAGTACTTC
TRBV6-1	TRBJ2-7	TRBD1	CASSEKGQGPEQYF	TGTGCCAGCAGTGAAAAGGGACAGGGTCCCGAGCAGTACTTC
TRBV9	TRBJ2-3	TRBD1	CASSVDRWSDTQYF	TGTGCCAGCAGCGTGGACAGGTGGTCAGATACGCAGTATTTT
TRBV6-6	TRBJ2-5	-	CASSTQQETQYF	TGTGCCAGCAGTACACAGCAAGAGACCCAGTACTTC
TRBV5-8	TRBJ1-2	-	CASSLGWTHEIYTF	TGTGCCAGCAGCTTAGGTTGGACACACGAGATCTACACCTTC
TRBV6-5	TRBJ2-7	TRBD2	CASSSGTSGPYEQYF	TGTGCCAGCAGTTCCGGGACTAGCGGTCCCTACGAGCAGTACTTC
TRBV4-3	TRBJ2-1	-	CASSQESGLSSYNEQFF	TGCGCCAGCAGCCAAGAAAGCGGTTTGAGCTCCTACAATGAGCAGTTCTTC
TRBV30	TRBJ2-1	TRBD2	CAWAGGAGDNEQFF	TGTGCCTGGGCGGGGGGCGCGGGGGACAATGAGCAGTTCTTC
TRBV5-1	TRBJ1-2	TRBD1	CASSSPTGGDKNGYTF	TGCGCCAGCAGCTCCCCGACAGGGGGCGATAAAAATGGCTACACCTTC
TRBV14	TRBJ2-3	-	CASSQHSGGSLPDTQYF	TGTGCCAGCAGCCAACACTCGGGTGGATCGTTACCAGATACGCAGTATTTT
TRBV6-5	TRBJ1-2	-	CASSPGQHDYTF	TGTGCCAGCAGTCCAGGTCAGCATGACTACACCTTC
TRBV7-2	TRBJ2-7	TRBD2	CASSSSSGAYEQYF	TGTGCCAGCAGCTCCTCTAGCGGAGCCTACGAGCAGTACTTC
TRBV5-4	TRBJ2-1	TRBD1	CASSPGQGRDEQFF	TGTGCCAGCAGCCCGGGACAGGGAAGAGATGAGCAGTTCTTC
TRBV6-5	TRBJ1-2	-	CASRGSSTYGYTF	TGTGCCAGCAGGGGCTCGTCTACCTATGGCTACACCTTC
TRBV18	TRBJ2-2	TRBD1	CASSPRYGTGDTGELFF	TGTGCCAGCTCACCCAGATATGGGACAGGGGACACCGGGGAGCTGTTTTTT
TRBV9	TRBJ2-1	TRBD1	CASSSLGGRSNEQFF	TGTGCCAGCAGCTCGTTAGGGGGCCGGAGCAATGAGCAGTTCTTC
TRBV6-1	TRBJ1-1	TRBD1	CASRQGLEAFF	TGTGCCAGCAGACAGGGGCTTGAAGCTTTCTTT
TRBV6-6	TRBJ1-5	-	CASSHGTRGNQPQHF	TGTGCCAGCAGTCACGGGACAAGGGGCAATCAGCCCCAGCATTTT